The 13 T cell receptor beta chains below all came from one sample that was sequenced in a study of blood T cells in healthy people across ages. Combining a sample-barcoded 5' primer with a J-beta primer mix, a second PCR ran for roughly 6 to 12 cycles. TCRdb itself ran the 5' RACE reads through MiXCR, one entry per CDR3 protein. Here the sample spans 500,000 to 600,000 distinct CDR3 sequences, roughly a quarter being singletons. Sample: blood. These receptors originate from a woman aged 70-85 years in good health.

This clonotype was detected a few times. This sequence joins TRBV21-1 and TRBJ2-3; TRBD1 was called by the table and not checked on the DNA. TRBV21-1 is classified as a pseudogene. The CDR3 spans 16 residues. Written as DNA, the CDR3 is TGTGCCAGCAGCCCCGGAAGGCGGGGGCGCACAGATACGCAGTATTTT. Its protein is CASSPGRRGRTDTQYF.

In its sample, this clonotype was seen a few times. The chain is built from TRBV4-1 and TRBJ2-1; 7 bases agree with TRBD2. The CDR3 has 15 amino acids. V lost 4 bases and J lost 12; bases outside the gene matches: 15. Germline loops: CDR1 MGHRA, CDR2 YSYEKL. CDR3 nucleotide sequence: TGCGCCAGCAGCCCACCAGGTGCGGGGGTATCTGGGCAGTTCTTC. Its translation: CASSPPGAGVSGQFF.

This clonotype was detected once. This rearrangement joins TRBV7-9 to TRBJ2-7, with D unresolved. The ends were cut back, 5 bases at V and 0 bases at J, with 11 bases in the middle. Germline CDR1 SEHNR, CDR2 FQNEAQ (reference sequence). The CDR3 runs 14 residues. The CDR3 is CASSVLPSSYEQYF. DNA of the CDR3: TGTGCCAGCAGCGTACTCCCGAGCTCCTACGAGCAGTACTTC.

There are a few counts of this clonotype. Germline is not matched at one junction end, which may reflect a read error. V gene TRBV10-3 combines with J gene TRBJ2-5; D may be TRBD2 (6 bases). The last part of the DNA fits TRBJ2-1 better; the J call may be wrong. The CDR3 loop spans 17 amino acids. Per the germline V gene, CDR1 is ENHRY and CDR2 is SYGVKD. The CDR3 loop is CAIGEPGGGDRDNEQFF. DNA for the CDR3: TGTGCCATCGGTGAGCCCGGGGGTGGCGACAGAGACAATGAGCAGTTCTTC.

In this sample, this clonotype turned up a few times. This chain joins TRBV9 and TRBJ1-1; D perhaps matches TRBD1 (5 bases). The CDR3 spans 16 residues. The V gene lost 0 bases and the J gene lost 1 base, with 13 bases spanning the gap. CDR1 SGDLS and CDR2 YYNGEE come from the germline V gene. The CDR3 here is CASSVGGEETNTEAFF. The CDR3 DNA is TGTGCCAGCAGCGTAGGGGGGGAGGAGACGAACACTGAAGCTTTCTTT.

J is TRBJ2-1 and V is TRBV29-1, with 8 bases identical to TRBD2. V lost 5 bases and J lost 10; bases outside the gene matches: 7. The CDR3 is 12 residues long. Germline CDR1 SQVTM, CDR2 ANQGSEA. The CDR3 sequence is CSVRRGEGEQFF. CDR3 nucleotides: TGCAGCGTTCGGCGGGGGGAGGGGGAGCAGTTCTTC.

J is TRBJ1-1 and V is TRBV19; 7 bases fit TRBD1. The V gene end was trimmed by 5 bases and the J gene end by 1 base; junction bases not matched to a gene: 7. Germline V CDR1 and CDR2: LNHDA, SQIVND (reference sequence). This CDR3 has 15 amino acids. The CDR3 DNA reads TGTGCCAGTAGTCTTCGACAGGGTGCGAACACTGAAGCTTTCTTT. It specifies CASSLRQGANTEAFF.

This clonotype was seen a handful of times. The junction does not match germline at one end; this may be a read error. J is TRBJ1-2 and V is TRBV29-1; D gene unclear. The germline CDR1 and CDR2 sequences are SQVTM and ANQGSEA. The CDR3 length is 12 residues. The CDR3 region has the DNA TGCATAGCCAGGACGACTCTCTATGACTACACCTTC. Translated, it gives CIARTTLYDYTF.

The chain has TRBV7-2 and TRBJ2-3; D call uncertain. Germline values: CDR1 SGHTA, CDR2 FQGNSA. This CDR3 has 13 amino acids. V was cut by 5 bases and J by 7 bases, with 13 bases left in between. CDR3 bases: TGTGCCAGCAGCGCCTCTGTGATGAATACGCAGTATTTT. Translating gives CASSASVMNTQYF.

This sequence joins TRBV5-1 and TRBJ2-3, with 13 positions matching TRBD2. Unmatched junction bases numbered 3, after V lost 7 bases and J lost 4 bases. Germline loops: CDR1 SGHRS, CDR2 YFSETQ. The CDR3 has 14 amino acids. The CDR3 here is CASWTSGSSDTQYF. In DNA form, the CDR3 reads TGCGCCAGCTGGACTAGCGGGAGTTCAGATACGCAGTATTTT.

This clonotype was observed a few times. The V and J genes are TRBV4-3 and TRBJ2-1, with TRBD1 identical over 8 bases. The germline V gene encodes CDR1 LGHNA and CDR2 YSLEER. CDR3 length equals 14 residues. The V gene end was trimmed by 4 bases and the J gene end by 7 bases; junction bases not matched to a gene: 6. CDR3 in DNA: TGCGCCAGCAGCCGACAGGGGTATGGGAATGAGCAGTTCTTC. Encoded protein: CASSRQGYGNEQFF.

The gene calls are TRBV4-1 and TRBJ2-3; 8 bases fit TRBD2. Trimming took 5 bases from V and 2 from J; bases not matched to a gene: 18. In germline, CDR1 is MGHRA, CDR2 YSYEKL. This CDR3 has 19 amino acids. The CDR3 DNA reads TGCGCCAGCAGCGACCGCTTCGCTGCCACTAGCGGATACACAGATACGCAGTATTTT. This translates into CASSDRFAATSGYTDTQYF.

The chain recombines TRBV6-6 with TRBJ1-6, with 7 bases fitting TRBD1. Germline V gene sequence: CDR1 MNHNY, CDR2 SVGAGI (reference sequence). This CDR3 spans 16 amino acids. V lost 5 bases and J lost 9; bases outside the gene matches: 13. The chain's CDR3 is CASSPRAGGSSSPLHF. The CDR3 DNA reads TGTGCCAGCAGTCCCCGGGCAGGGGGAAGCAGTTCACCCCTCCACTTT.